What follows are 18 T cell receptor beta chains derived from one specimen sequenced in a study of OX40 agonist ivuxolimab in advanced cancers. Clones were read by immunoSEQ multiplex PCR, and TCRdb kept only the in-frame ones, dropping some. The sample has 70,000 or so clones, about 93% seen once. Source: CD4+ or CD8+ T cells sorted from blood, taken in a trial of the OX40 agonist ivuxolimab. The receptors were sampled from an adult with an advanced solid tumor such as melanoma, head and neck, liver or kidney cancer.

The chain recombines TRBV6-1 with TRBJ2-5; 9 bases align to TRBD1. From germline, CDR1 is MNHNS and CDR2 SASEGT. The CDR3 totals 14 residues. The trim removed 6 bases at V and 7 bases at J, leaving 9 bases unmatched. The CDR3 DNA reads as TGTGCCAGCAGGACGGGACAGGGACTGGTGACCCAGTACTTC. It yields the protein CASRTGQGLVTQYF.

DNA of the CDR3: TGTGCCAGCAGTTACGGTTCAGGGATGAACACTGAAGCTTTCTTT. Its translation is CASSYGSGMNTEAFF. This chain uses TRBV6-5 with TRBJ1-1; possible D gene TRBD1, 5 bases. The CDR3 spans 15 residues. The V end was cut by 2 bases, the J end by 0 bases, with 10 bases between. CDR1 MNHEY and CDR2 SVGAGI come from the germline V gene.

This chain connects TRBV7-3 to TRBJ2-7; TRBD1 or TRBD2 may be the D gene (5 bases each). Germline values: CDR1 SGHTA, CDR2 FQGTGA. The germline V and J ends were trimmed by 0 bases and 7 bases, with 13 bases remaining between them. This CDR3 has 14 residues. DNA of the CDR3: TGTGCCAGCAGCTTAACGACTGGGACGGGGGAGCAGTACTTC. Encoded protein: CASSLTTGTGEQYF. Full variable domain (missing parts from reference TRBV7-3 and TRBJ2-7): GAGVSQTPSNKVTEKGKYVELRCDPISGHTALYWYRQSLGQGPEFLIYFQGTGAADDSGLPNDRFFAVRPEGSVSTLKIQRTERGDSAVYLCASSLTTGTGEQYFGPGTRLTVT.

This clone was found once. The rearrangement joins TRBV5-5 to TRBJ1-2; TRBD1 is a possible D gene (6 bases). Germline CDR1 SGHKS, CDR2 YYEKEE (reference sequence). There are 15 residues in the CDR3. Deletions cut 2 bases from V and 4 bases from J, with 15 bases between. CDR3 region: CASSLSPGVAYGYTF. The DNA for the CDR3 is TGTGCCAGCAGCTTATCCCCAGGGGTGGCCTATGGCTACACCTTC.

V is TRBV5-1 and J is TRBJ2-3; 7 positions agree with TRBD1. Germline CDR1 and CDR2: SGHRS and YFSETQ. Trimming cost V 4 bases and J 2 bases; bases outside gene matches: 16. The CDR3 has 18 residues. The CDR3 DNA follows: TGCGCCAGCAGCGCCCCTGAGGGGGCCTACCCGCCCACAGATACGCAGTATTTT. Its translation: CASSAPEGAYPPTDTQYF.

The gene calls are TRBV29-1 and TRBJ2-7; tentative D call: TRBD2 (6 bases). V dropped 4 bases and J dropped 3 bases, with 16 bases sitting between them. The CDR3 has 14 residues. From germline, CDR1 is SQVTM and CDR2 ANQGSEA. DNA of the CDR3: TGCAGCGTTGGCGGGACTGACCTAAACTACGAGCAGTACTTC. Protein: CSVGGTDLNYEQYF.

V usage is TRBV9 and J usage is TRBJ1-6, with 8 bases aligning to TRBD1. This CDR3 has 17 residues. Germline V gene data show CDR1 as SGDLS and CDR2 as YYNGEE. V lost 3 bases and J lost 0; bases outside the gene matches: 5. The CDR3 DNA follows: TGTGCCAGCAGCGCGACAGGGGACAGCTCCTATAATTCACCCCTCCACTTT. This codes for CASSATGDSSYNSPLHF.

V is TRBV5-1 and J is TRBJ2-3; D is unclear. V lost 2 bases and J lost 6, with 7 bases in between. The CDR3 length is 12 residues. Per the germline V gene, CDR1 is SGHRS and CDR2 is YFSETQ. The CDR3 DNA follows: TGCGCCAGCAGCTTCGGAGCTGATACGCAGTATTTT. Its translation: CASSFGADTQYF.

V gene TRBV6-6 combines with J gene TRBJ1-5; D unresolved. With 2 bases removed from V and 5 bases from J, the gap between germline ends came to 13 bases. Germline CDR1 and CDR2: MNHNY and SVGAGI (reference sequence). The CDR3 is 15 amino acids. CDR3 sequence (DNA): TGTGCCAGCAGTTACCCAGGTCGTGCGGATCAGCCCCAGCATTTT. This codes for CASSYPGRADQPQHF.

The sample holds one count of this clone. The genes are TRBV21-1 and TRBJ1-5. TRBV21-1 is tagged as a pseudogene. The CDR3 has 14 residues. CDR3: CASSKSYNNQPQHF. CDR3 bases: TGTGCCAGCAGCAAATCCTATAATAATCAGCCCCAGCATTTT.

Here the CDR3 reads CSGSGAYEQYF. The CDR3 DNA is TGCAGCGGGTCAGGGGCCTACGAGCAGTACTTC. V and J are TRBV29-1 and TRBJ2-7, with D perhaps matching TRBD1 (6 bases). The CDR3 runs 11 residues. CDR1 SQVTM and CDR2 ANQGSEA come from the germline V gene. V was pared by 7 bases and J by 2 bases, with 9 bases between.

This sequence joins TRBV30 and TRBJ1-5; D possibly corresponds to TRBD1 (5 bases). The CDR3 extends over 15 amino acids. Trimming cost V 5 bases and J 0 bases, with 14 bases left between them. Germline V lookup: CDR1 GTSNPN, CDR2 SVGIG (reference sequence). The CDR3 sequence is CAWAIDSDSNQPQHF. CDR3 bases: TGTGCCTGGGCGATCGACAGCGATAGCAATCAGCCCCAGCATTTT.

The chain links TRBV10-3 to TRBJ2-3; TRBD2 agrees at 7 bases. V was clipped by 2 bases and J by 6 bases; unmatched bases: 14. Germline V lookup: CDR1 ENHRY, CDR2 SYGVKD. CDR3 size: 17 residues. This CDR3 reads CAISEPLGEGPGDTQYF. The DNA for the CDR3 is TGTGCCATCAGTGAGCCACTCGGGGAGGGACCAGGCGATACGCAGTATTTT.

This chain links TRBV4-2 with TRBJ1-3; D gene uncertain. Trimming left V 1 base short and J 2 bases short, with 9 bases between. Germline values: CDR1 LGHNA, CDR2 YNFKEQ. There are 15 residues in the CDR3. The CDR3 coding sequence is TGTGCCAGCAGCCAAGTATGGGAGACTGGAAACACCATATATTTT. It codes for CASSQVWETGNTIYF.

A single count supports this clone. The CDR3 nucleotides read TGTGCCAGTAGTATAGGAGGGGGAGCAACCTACAATGAGCAGTTCTTC. This sequence encodes CASSIGGGATYNEQFF. The rearrangement joins TRBV19 to TRBJ2-1, with D tentatively TRBD1 (6 bases). V shed 1 base and J shed 2 bases, with 12 bases lying between them. This CDR3 has 16 residues. Germline CDR1 and CDR2: LNHDA and SQIVND (reference sequence).

The chain carries TRBV6-5 and TRBJ1-1; D is ambiguous. CDR3 length: 15 amino acids. Germline CDR1 reads MNHEY; CDR2 reads SVGAGI. Between the trimmed V and J ends, which lost 4 bases and 2 bases, there was a span of 14 bases. The CDR3 region is CASSFPGLGNTEAFF. DNA for the CDR3: TGTGCCAGCAGTTTCCCCGGCCTTGGAAACACTGAAGCTTTCTTT.

The V gene is TRBV29-1, the J gene TRBJ1-2, with D uncertain. Germline V gene data show CDR1 as SQVTM and CDR2 as ANQGSEA. V was clipped by 5 bases and J by 6 bases, with 16 bases between them. The CDR3 is made up of 13 amino acids. The chain's CDR3 is CSVSMTAGDGYTF. CDR3 coding DNA: TGCAGCGTTTCTATGACGGCGGGCGATGGCTACACCTTC.

This clone was seen once. CDR3 nucleotide sequence: TGTGCCAGCTCACCACCTGGAACGGGAGAGACCCAGTACTTC. Its translation is CASSPPGTGETQYF. The chain has TRBV18 and TRBJ2-5; D unresolved. V gave up 0 bases and J gave up 4 bases, with 9 bases separating them. Germline V gene data show CDR1 as KGHSH and CDR2 as LQKENI. This CDR3 spans 14 amino acids.